This T cell receptor beta chain emerged from a study of tumor-infiltrating lymphocytes in oesophageal squamous cell carcinoma. TCRdb re-called the PCR reads with MiXCR, one entry per CDR3 protein. Of around 22,000 distinct CDR3 sequences listed, 38% are singletons. The sequence derives from a male donor with esophageal squamous cell carcinoma. Sequences were obtained from esophageal tumor tissue.

The CDR3 sequence: CASPPGTGFNEKLFF. The CDR3 DNA is TGTGCCAGCCCCCCCGGGACGGGTTTTAATGAAAAACTGTTTTTT. V usage is TRBV5-3 and J usage is TRBJ1-4; D is perhaps TRBD1 (5 bases). TRBV5-3 is designated an ORF whose function remains uncertain. The germline V and J ends were trimmed by 8 bases and 4 bases, with 18 bases remaining between them. This CDR3 has 15 residues.